The rows below give T cell receptor beta chains drawn from one sample of a study of vaccination and CD4 T cells after COVID-19. No antigen has been assigned to these receptors. Using its own MiXCR run on the PCR reads, TCRdb lists one record per CDR3 protein. The sample gives some 18,000 distinct CDR3 sequences, roughly two fifths of which show up once; roughly 6.7% is in the top ten. Source: CD4+ T cells from blood, cultured in vitro, taken after SARS-CoV-2 vaccination. All receptors come from a human donor who had recovered from COVID-19. The CDR3 runs from the conserved cysteine through the conserved F or W. D genes are given only for firm matches. A clone size is listed for some rows: how often the clone was seen (once, few, many), or a class if it is expanded.

d_call	v_call	j_call	clone_size	cdr3_aa	cdr3_nt
NA	TRBV7-2	TRBJ2-3	NA	CASSLDWGDTQYF	TGTGCCAGCAGCTTAGATTGGGGGGATACGCAGTATTTT
TRBD1	TRBV19	TRBJ2-3	NA	CASRSTGPTDTQYF	TGTGCCAGTAGGTCGACAGGGCCCACAGATACGCAGTATTTT
TRBD1	TRBV20-1	TRBJ1-1	NA	CSAQGAMNTEAFF	TGCAGTGCCCAGGGGGCTATGAACACTGAAGCTTTCTTT
NA	TRBV6-2/TRBV6-3	TRBJ2-7	NA	CASRHGGSYEQYF	TGTGCCAGCAGACACGGGGGCTCCTACGAGCAGTACTTC
TRBD1	TRBV6-1	TRBJ1-1	NA	CASSERDRGESFF	TGTGCCAGCAGTGAACGAGACAGGGGAGAATCTTTCTTT
NA	TRBV12-3/TRBV12-4	TRBJ2-5	NA	CASRGSGGETQYF	TGTGCCAGCAGGGGAAGTGGGGGAGAGACCCAGTACTTC
TRBD2	TRBV20-1	TRBJ2-1	few	CSAGKRGGLPEF	TGCAGTGCGGGAAAACGGGGGGGCCTTCCCGAGTTC
NA	TRBV7-2	TRBJ1-1	NA	CASSLDFFINTEAFF	TGTGCCAGCAGCTTAGATTTCTTCATAAACACTGAAGCTTTCTTT
TRBD1	TRBV19	TRBJ1-2	few	CASSGAGGANYGYTF	TGTGCCAGTAGTGGAGCAGGGGGCGCTAACTATGGCTACACCTTC
NA	TRBV6-1	TRBJ2-7	NA	CASYKGFTYEQYF	TGTGCCAGCTATAAGGGCTTTACCTACGAGCAGTACTTC
TRBD1	TRBV12-3/TRBV12-4	TRBJ1-2	NA	CASSEQGAGYAF	TGTGCCAGCAGTGAACAGGGGGCTGGCTACGCCTTC
TRBD2	TRBV27	TRBJ2-7	NA	CASSLSGLAGDEQYF	TGTGCCAGCAGTTTATCGGGACTAGCGGGAGACGAGCAGTACTTC
NA	TRBV2	TRBJ1-1	NA	CASSAVNTEAFF	TGTGCCAGCAGTGCCGTTAACACTGAAGCTTTCTTT
NA	TRBV6-2/TRBV6-3	TRBJ1-5	NA	CASSYFSNQPQHF	TGTGCCAGCAGTTATTTTAGCAATCAGCCCCAGCATTTT
NA	TRBV19	TRBJ1-6	few	CASTMGNSPLHF	TGTGCCAGTACGATGGGGAATTCACCCCTCCACTTT
TRBD1	TRBV2	TRBJ2-5	NA	CASRVRDSPFETQYF	TGTGCCAGCAGGGTCCGGGACAGCCCTTTTGAGACCCAGTACTTC
NA	TRBV19	TRBJ1-2	few	CASSMLNDGWLTNYGYTF	TGTGCCAGTAGTATGCTGAATGATGGATGGCTTACTAACTATGGCTACACCTTC